These 21 T cell receptor beta chains were all obtained from the same sample, sequenced in a study of T cell changes during pregnancy in multiple sclerosis. The method was immunoSEQ multiplex PCR; TCRdb's version includes in-frame clones alone and lacks a portion of them. This sample has some 26,000 clones, with 89% found just once. The material was CD4+ T cells from peripheral blood mononuclear cells, obtained in the first trimester of pregnancy. These receptors all come from a female donor in good health, enrolled as a control in a pregnancy study.

The chain recombines TRBV30 with TRBJ2-1, with 9 bases fitting TRBD2. Per the germline V gene, CDR1 is GTSNPN and CDR2 is SVGIG (reference sequence). The CDR3 loop spans 19 amino acids. With 0 bases clipped from V and 8 bases from J, the junction kept 20 bases outside the gene matches. The CDR3 protein is CAWSVTRTSGGRALDEQFF. The CDR3 nucleotides are TGTGCCTGGAGTGTGACCCGAACTAGTGGCGGGAGGGCCTTAGATGAGCAGTTCTTC.

This clone appeared a few times. The chain has TRBV25-1 and TRBJ2-7; 7 bases align to TRBD1. The CDR3 contains 15 residues. Trimming removed 1 base from V and 4 bases from J; junction bases left unmatched: 7. Germline V gene sequence: CDR1 MGHDK, CDR2 SYGVNS. CDR3 in amino acids: CASSESNRGRYEQYF. CDR3 bases: TGTGCCAGCAGTGAATCTAACAGGGGCAGGTACGAGCAGTACTTC.

The V and J genes are TRBV5-8 and TRBJ2-3; D is unclear. The germline gives CDR1 SGHTS, CDR2 YDEGEE. V lost 2 bases to trimming and J lost 6 bases, with 4 bases between them. This CDR3 is built from 11 residues. The CDR3 spells CASSFGDTQYF. CDR3 DNA sequence: TGTGCCAGCAGCTTCGGGGATACGCAGTATTTT.

The V gene is TRBV18, the J gene TRBJ1-5; 9 nucleotides agree with TRBD1. V was clipped by 5 bases and J by 7 bases; unmatched bases: 3. In germline, CDR1 is KGHSH, CDR2 LQKENI. The CDR3 has 13 amino acids. CDR3 DNA sequence: TGTGCCAGCTCAGAGGACAGGGGCCAGCCCCAGCATTTT. Protein: CASSEDRGQPQHF.

The V and J genes are TRBV28 and TRBJ2-2; the match to TRBD1 covers 9 bases. The CDR3 spans 15 residues. Trimming cost V 5 bases and J 1 base; bases outside gene matches: 2. The V gene's germline CDR1 is MDHEN and CDR2 SYDVKM. In DNA, the CDR3 is TGTGCCAGCAGTCGACAGGGGGTGAACACCGGGGAGCTGTTTTTT. It yields the protein CASSRQGVNTGELFF.

The chain employs TRBV6-4 and TRBJ1-5, with D possibly matching TRBD1 (5 bases). The ends were cut back, 5 bases at V and 6 bases at J, with 32 bases in the middle. Germline V gene sequence: CDR1 MRHNA, CDR2 SNTAGT. This CDR3 has 20 residues. CDR3 sequence reads: CASSQPPGRGGGVGCQPQHF. In nucleotides, the CDR3 is TGTGCCAGCAGTCAACCGCCGGGGAGGGGCGGTGGGGTTGGGTGTCAGCCCCAGCATTTT.

The rearrangement uses TRBV30 and TRBJ2-4; a possible D gene is TRBD2 (6 bases). The germline V gene has CDR1 GTSNPN and CDR2 SVGIG (reference sequence). Trimming pared 0 bases from V and 3 bases from J, leaving 12 bases between. The CDR3 length is 15 residues. This CDR3 is CAWSVGGYGKNIQYF. DNA for the CDR3: TGTGCCTGGAGTGTAGGAGGGTATGGCAAAAACATTCAGTACTTC.

On this clone: The junction shows a germline mismatch at one end, possibly a read error. The chain uses TRBV2 and TRBJ2-5; D ambiguous. CDR3 length equals 12 residues. Per germline, CDR1 SNHLY and CDR2 FYNNEI. The CDR3 nucleotides are TGTGCCAGCATTGAACGGCAAGAGACCCAGTACTTC. This sequence encodes CASIERQETQYF.

The chain uses TRBV5-4 and TRBJ2-7; 10 nucleotides line up with TRBD2. Germline V CDR1 and CDR2: SGHNT, YYREEE (reference sequence). Losses at the gene ends were 4 bases for V and 2 bases for J; bases not matched to a gene: 6. The CDR3 runs to 15 residues. CDR3 protein: CASSGRTSGPYEQYF. The CDR3 DNA follows: TGTGCCAGCAGCGGCCGGACTAGCGGTCCCTACGAGCAGTACTTC.

This chain uses TRBV13 with TRBJ2-3; the D gene is possibly TRBD2 (5 bases). Germline loops: CDR1 PRHDT, CDR2 FYEKMQ (reference sequence). The CDR3 loop spans 19 amino acids. Trimming took 5 bases from V and 0 from J, leaving 24 bases between them. CDR3 bases: TGTGCCAGCAGCCCGAGAGCTGGGGAGAAGGCACGAAGCACAGATACGCAGTATTTT. Translated: CASSPRAGEKARSTDTQYF.

The chain combines TRBV19 with TRBJ1-4, with 7 bases that match TRBD1. CDR1 is LNHDA and CDR2 is SQIVND in the germline V gene (reference sequence). The CDR3 has 18 residues. After removal of 4 bases from V and 8 bases from J, the junction contained 19 bases not matched to a gene. Here the CDR3 reads CASSKARSGGVKGEKLFF. The CDR3 region has the DNA TGTGCCAGTAGTAAGGCCCGTTCAGGGGGAGTGAAAGGGGAAAAACTGTTTTTT. Together with reference TRBV19 and TRBJ1-4, the CDR3 gives the full variable domain: DGGITQSPKYLFRKEGQNVTLSCEQNLNHDAMYWYRQDPGQGLRLIYYSQIVNDFQKGDIAEGYSVSREKKESFPLTVTSAQKNPTAFYLCASSKARSGGVKGEKLFFGSGTQLSVL.

The count of this clone is one. The chain recombines TRBV4-1 with TRBJ1-2; 7 bases map to TRBD1. With V trimmed by 0 bases and J by 0 bases, 7 bases remained unmatched. The CDR3 runs 17 residues. Germline CDR1 MGHRA, CDR2 YSYEKL. The CDR3, as DNA: TGCGCCAGCAGCCAAGATGGGGCAGGGGGATCTAACTATGGCTACACCTTC. Encoded protein: CASSQDGAGGSNYGYTF.

This clone has only one observation. The V and J genes are TRBV14 and TRBJ2-5; 8 bases match TRBD2. The CDR3 is made up of 16 amino acids. The germline gives CDR1 SGHDN, CDR2 FVKESK. After removal of 1 base from V and 2 bases from J, the junction contained 6 bases not matched to a gene. DNA of the CDR3: TGTGCCAGCAGCCAAGGTAGACTAGCGCTTCAAGAGACCCAGTACTTC. It translates to CASSQGRLALQETQYF.

J is TRBJ1-6 and V is TRBV18, with TRBD1 matching over 7 bases. This CDR3 region has 16 residues. With V trimmed by 4 bases and J by 2 bases, 5 bases remained unmatched. The germline V gene encodes CDR1 KGHSH and CDR2 LQKENI. DNA for the CDR3: TGTGCCAGCTCACGCGGACAGGCGGCCTATAATTCACCCCTCCACTTT. Protein: CASSRGQAAYNSPLHF.

The V call is TRBV18, the J call TRBJ2-2; 9 nucleotides line up with TRBD1. The CDR3 has 16 residues. CDR1 is KGHSH, CDR2 LQKENI, per germline. Germline trimming cut 2 bases from V and 3 bases from J; bases unmatched to any gene: 4. CDR3 sequence reads: CASSPIQGAYTGELFF. In DNA form, the CDR3 reads TGTGCCAGCTCACCAATACAGGGGGCATACACCGGGGAGCTGTTTTTT.

CDR3 protein: CASSPYDTNEQFF. In nucleotides, the CDR3 is TGTGCCAGCAGTCCATATGACACCAATGAGCAGTTCTTC. The chain recombines TRBV28 with TRBJ2-1; D gene uncertain. The CDR3 runs to 13 residues. V shed 5 bases and J shed 6 bases, with 11 bases lying between them. Germline V gene lookup returns CDR1 MDHEN and CDR2 SYDVKM.

The chain carries TRBV27 and TRBJ1-1; D gene uncertain. The CDR3 loop spans 13 amino acids. The germline V and J ends were trimmed by 8 bases and 3 bases, with 13 bases remaining between them. Per germline, CDR1 MNHEY and CDR2 SMNVEV (reference sequence). The CDR3 protein is CASGEISDTEAFF. CDR3 DNA sequence: TGTGCCAGCGGGGAGATCTCGGACACTGAAGCTTTCTTT.

This clone was picked up a small number of times. The chain links TRBV6-1 to TRBJ1-2, with D unresolved. Trimming cost V 1 base and J 7 bases, with 13 bases left between them. Germline assignment: CDR1 MNHNS and CDR2 SASEGT. The CDR3 is made up of 14 amino acids. Written as DNA, the CDR3 is TGTGCCAGCAGTGAAGGACGGTCCACAGCTGGCTACACCTTC. Translating it yields CASSEGRSTAGYTF.

The V call is TRBV7-2, the J call TRBJ2-7, with 10 positions matching TRBD2. The CDR3 is made up of 16 amino acids. Germline assignment: CDR1 SGHTA and CDR2 FQGNSA. V lost 5 bases to trimming and J lost 3 bases; unmatched junction nucleotides: 10. The CDR3 reads CASSGSSGRASYEQYF. The CDR3 DNA sequence: TGTGCCAGCAGCGGGTCTAGCGGGAGAGCAAGCTACGAGCAGTACTTC.

The chain recombines TRBV6-5 with TRBJ2-1; 13 bases agree with TRBD2. Per germline, CDR1 MNHEY and CDR2 SVGAGI. This CDR3 contains 14 residues. V was clipped by 5 bases and J by 9 bases; unmatched bases: 4. As DNA, the CDR3 is TGTGCCAGCAGTCGACTAGCGGGAGGTGGTGAGCAGTTCTTC. Its translation: CASSRLAGGGEQFF.

V gene TRBV4-3 combines with J gene TRBJ2-7; 9 nucleotides align to TRBD1. Germline V CDR1 and CDR2: LGHNA, YSLEER. The V and J ends lost 1 base and 0 bases, in that order; junction bases with no gene match: 4. The CDR3 is 16 amino acids. CDR3 sequence reads: CASSQGKTGGSYEQYF. In nucleotides, the CDR3 is TGCGCCAGCAGCCAAGGGAAGACAGGGGGCTCCTACGAGCAGTACTTC.